The entry below describes one T cell receptor (beta chain). It lacks a known antigen. Base qualities are not recorded, but no much larger clone differs from it by a single base. The library was built by means of the immunoSEQ multiplex PCR assay. For the multiplex PCR, a mixture combining 60 forward primers for TCR Vbeta segments and 13 reverse primers for TCR Jbeta segments was used. A multiplex PCR assay on genomic DNA amplified the CDR3 region of rearranged TCR beta genes. On the Illumina HiSeq System, the amplified TCR beta libraries were sequenced as 87-base-pair reads. From the authors' description of their analysis: A later analysis tallied 75 million to 95 million unique TCR beta chains across the 666 repertoires, and around 10 million of those chains were shared by two or more donors. Raw reads were error-corrected and collapsed into unique sequences with a nearest-neighbor algorithm that merged closely related sequences to remove PCR and sequencing errors. To assign V, D and J gene segments, CDR3 sequences were aligned to IMGT reference sequences. Each retained sequence needed at least a six-nucleotide match to both a V gene segment and a J gene segment. A rearrangement counted as productive if the CDR3 had no stop codons and remained in frame with V and J, and every other rearrangement counted as non-productive. Following IMGT convention, CDR3 was defined as the stretch from the second conserved V-encoded cysteine up to the conserved J-encoded phenylalanine. The earlier analysis of about 590 of the donors excluded sequences that lacked an unambiguous match to a single V gene segment. In an earlier analysis of several hundred of the donors, V segments were called functional above 56.7% productive rearrangements and were called segregating when the between-donor standard deviation exceeded 5%. To diagnose cytomegalovirus status from the catalog of TCR beta chain sequences, a statistical classification framework was built. In a later analysis, TCR nucleotide sequences were compared against IMGT/GENE-DB human TR gene sequences so that V and J genes could be assigned. Using the TCRdist pipeline, a later analysis assigned CDR3 sequences along with most-parsimonious VDJ recombination scenarios. A later analysis defined each TCR beta chain by its CDR3 amino acid sequence plus V-gene family, and excluded reads lacking a unique V-gene family. In a later analysis, 450 to 600 highly shared, low-generation-probability nucleotide sequences were removed to address suspected cross-contamination and a sequencing artifact. In a later analysis, a clonal expansion index was calculated for each public chain from normalized within-repertoire ranks of inferred template counts. A later analysis computed generation probabilities with a VDJ recombination model fitted to out-of-frame rearrangements, and checked the results against IGoR. In a later analysis, hypergeometric tests were used to score TCR-TCR, TCR-HLA and TCR-CMV co-occurrence, with a repertoire-size bias correction applied to TCR pairs. To estimate false discovery rates, a later analysis permuted the HLA or CMV assignments 20 times. In a later analysis, co-occurring TCRs were grouped using DBSCAN, and TCRdist sequence similarity was added for clustering within HLA-allele-positive subsets. Co-occurrence clustering excluded repertoires with fewer than 30,000 or more than 120,000 public chains, plus five with anomalous nucleotide sharing. TCRdb's version of the immuneACCESS table is confined to in-frame rearrangements and falls short of the full clone set. An unresolved V gene accounts for under half of the shortfall where checked; the remainder is of unknown origin. V and J calls plus clone size are reproduced from that table; the DNA served to infer D and trimming. In this sample the table shows 100,000 or so clones, 12% to 15% of which occur a single time. Of the sample, around 0.86% is held by the ten largest clones.

The sample is drawn from a study of cytomegalovirus exposure and HLA in healthy donors (dated by TCRdb to 2016 to 2017). Notes on the research overall: An earlier analysis of under 600 of the donors reported more than 250 Gb of sequence data and 120 million or so unique TCR beta sequences from about 200 million T cells. To predict cytomegalovirus infection status, the study combined high-throughput TCR immunosequencing, statistical association of individual TCRs with disease status, and machine learning. Using immunosequencing, the study profiled T cell repertoires from some 670 subjects and related those repertoires to cytomegalovirus serostatus. Across roughly 420 genotyped donors of the cohort, an average of roughly 230,000 unique TCR beta nucleotide sequences per donor were sequenced, and roughly a sixth of those sequences were non-productive. Alongside the repertoire data, information on donor age, sex, ethnicity and CMV serostatus was compiled. The study aimed to test whether cataloging public T cell receptors could reveal signatures of past pathogen exposure. The genetic ancestry cluster associated with self-reported Caucasian donors included around four fifths of the roughly 360 genotyped donors. Every repertoire in the discovery cohort had been generated on one and the same sequencing platform. Because of strong linkage in the cohort, five DR-DQ haplotypes were treated as single units for association and clustering. An earlier analysis of 587 of the donors used high-throughput TCR beta sequencing to judge whether each TCR beta V gene segment behaved as functional or pseudogenic. Along with the approximately 650-subject first cohort, a separate validation cohort of over 90 different subjects was used. Typing coverage differed by locus: A, B, C, DRB1 and DQB1 were typed in roughly 629-630 donors, DQA1 in about 510, DPA1 in approximately 600, and DPB1 in 450 to 480. An early release that covered about 640 HLA-typed donors contained approximately 300 gigabases of sequencing data and 85 million to 100 million unique TCR sequences. In a later genetic analysis, genome-wide SNP genotypes for about 55% of the roughly 670 donors were used, and that subset was treated as a discovery cohort. HLA typing covered class I and class II loci at four-digit resolution. The later analysis used no new phenotypic data to find candidate immune exposures, relying instead on TCR beta sequences and their occurrence across donors. To study patterns of TCR occurrence, a later analysis re-analyzed previously published TCR beta repertoires from more than 550 donors and added high-resolution HLA genotyping.

The cohort consisted of some 730 healthy bone marrow donors. At the time of sampling, all cohort members were nominally healthy, though unrecorded immune exposures were likely present. The donor was CMV seronegative and belonged to the group of 352 seronegative cohort members. Each donor provided a peripheral blood sample, and peripheral blood mononuclear cells were used for TCR beta sequencing. Genomic DNA was extracted from the blood cell samples with the Qiagen DNeasy Blood Extraction Kit. Broad study findings and their caveats: The authors suggested that the approach could potentially be extended to other disease states and immunological phenotypes. Sequencing depth was assumed to be roughly uniform across donors in the presence/absence analyses, though that assumption may not hold. For the cohort, immune exposure information was limited to CMV serostatus. Because HLA typing was missing for some donors at each locus, association tests included only the typed subset. In both the original and validation cohorts, the classifier was reported to diagnose cytomegalovirus status with high specificity and sensitivity. Because counts were too low, more than 15 rarely observed V segments, including chromosome 9 orphons, were excluded from the earlier analysis of several hundred of the donors. The study listed 164 TCR beta chains as associated with cytomegalovirus. In an earlier analysis of roughly 560 of the donors, most TCR beta V segments were observed in productive rearrangements about 87% or about 30% of the time, broadly matching IMGT annotations. Correlated functional status among segregating V segments might be attributable to linkage disequilibrium, but an unknown experimental factor could not be ruled out. In a later analysis, 15,000 to 20,000 TCR beta sequences were associated with specific HLA alleles at a false discovery rate of 0.05. A cluster of highly shared sequence variants was judged likely to be a technical artifact of the sequencing pipeline. In a later analysis, HLA-associated TCR beta chains were found to be more clonally expanded and to have lower generation probabilities than equally common non-associated chains. In a later genetic analysis, a missense DCLRE1C variant was associated with V-gene and J-gene trimming of TCR beta chains, and the association was replicated in an independent cohort. A further reported finding was that TCR beta sequences accurately predicted the HLA-A and HLA-B alleles for most subjects in the first cohort. A later analysis found that TCR association rates varied across HLA loci, with DRB1 alleles showing the most associated TCRs and HLA-C alleles the fewest. In a later genetic analysis, fewer N-insertions in productive TCRs were reported among donors in an Asian-associated ancestry cluster than the 666-donor mean. Some IMGT-functional V segments, including TRBV6-2 and TRBV6-3, could not be distinguished by the 87-base-pair reads and were therefore excluded. In vitro tests confirmed that a few of the cytomegalovirus-associated TCR beta chains recognize cytomegalovirus antigens. Most TCR sequences were observed very rarely across donors, whereas some public TCRs were present in many individuals. In this cohort, only TCR beta chains were sequenced, and detectable features were limited by the absence of alpha or paired-chain data. Most CMV-associated TCR beta chains appeared to be HLA-restricted in a later analysis, and the HLA associations seemed to be driven largely by CMV exposure. Several of the top co-occurrence clusters appeared to be linked to parvovirus B19, influenza, CMV and Epstein-Barr virus, according to a later analysis. Assigning TCR associations to individual alleles was difficult when HLA alleles, especially DR and DQ, strongly co-occurred.

Based on the germline V gene, the CDR1 and CDR2 sequences are SQVTM and ANQGSEA. The CDR3 starts with the cysteine, ends with the phenylalanine, and has 13 residues. Kept here is only the CDR3 DNA, which spans 39 bases and is read in frame from base 1. The specimen sequenced was PBMCs. The receptor comes from a female donor in good health and CMV-seronegative. The chain uses TRBV29-1 and TRBJ2-5, with TRBD1 as a weak D call on 6 bases. Near its end, the DNA agrees better with TRBJ2-7, so the J call may be wrong. The CDR3 region: CSVDAEGTNEQYF. In nucleotides, the sequence is TGCAGCGTTGATGCCGAGGGGACAAACGAGCAGTACTTC.